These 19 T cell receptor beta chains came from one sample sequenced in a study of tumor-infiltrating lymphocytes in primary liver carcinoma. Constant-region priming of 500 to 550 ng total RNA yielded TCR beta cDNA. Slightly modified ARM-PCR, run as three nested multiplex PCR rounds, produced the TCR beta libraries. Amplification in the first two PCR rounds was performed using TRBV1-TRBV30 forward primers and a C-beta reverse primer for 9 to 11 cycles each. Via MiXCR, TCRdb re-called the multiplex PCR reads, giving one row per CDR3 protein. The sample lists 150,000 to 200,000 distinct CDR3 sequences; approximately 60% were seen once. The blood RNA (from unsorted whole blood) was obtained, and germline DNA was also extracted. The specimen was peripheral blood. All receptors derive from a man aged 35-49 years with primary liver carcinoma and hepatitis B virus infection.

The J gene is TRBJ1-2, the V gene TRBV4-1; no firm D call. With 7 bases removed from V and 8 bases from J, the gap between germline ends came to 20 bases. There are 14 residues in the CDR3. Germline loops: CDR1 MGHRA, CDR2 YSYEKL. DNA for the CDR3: TGCGCCAGCAACCTAACCCAGAGGATTGAGGGCTACACCTTC. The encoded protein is CASNLTQRIEGYTF.

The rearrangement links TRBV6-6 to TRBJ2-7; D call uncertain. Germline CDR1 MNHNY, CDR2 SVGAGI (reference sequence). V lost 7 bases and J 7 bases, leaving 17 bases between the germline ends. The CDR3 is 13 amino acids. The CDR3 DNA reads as TGTGCCAGCACCGAACTAACTCTCGGGGAGCAGTACTTC. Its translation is CASTELTLGEQYF.

CDR3 protein: CASSRDAQGVHEQYF. CDR3 sequence (DNA): TGTGCCAGCAGCCGGGACGCCCAGGGGGTCCACGAGCAGTACTTC. The V call is TRBV5-6, the J call TRBJ2-7; 7 bases are shared with TRBD1. Germline V gene data show CDR1 as SGHDT and CDR2 as YYEEEE. V dropped 4 bases and J dropped 5; count of bases not matched to a gene: 12. This CDR3 has 15 residues.

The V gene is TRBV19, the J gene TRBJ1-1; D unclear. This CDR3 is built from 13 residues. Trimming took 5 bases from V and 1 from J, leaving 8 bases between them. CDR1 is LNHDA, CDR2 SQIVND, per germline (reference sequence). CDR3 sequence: CASSVRQNTEAFF. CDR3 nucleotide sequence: TGTGCCAGTAGTGTCCGACAGAACACTGAAGCTTTCTTT.

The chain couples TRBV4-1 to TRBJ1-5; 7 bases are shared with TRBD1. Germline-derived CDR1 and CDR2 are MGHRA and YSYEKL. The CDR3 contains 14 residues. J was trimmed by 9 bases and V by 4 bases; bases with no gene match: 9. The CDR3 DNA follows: TGCGCCAGCAGCCCCCGCAGCCCAGGGGGGCCCCAGCATTTT. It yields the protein CASSPRSPGGPQHF.

The CDR3 region is CASSRFNLQYF. As DNA, the CDR3 is TGTGCCAGCAGCCGGTTCAACCTTCAGTACTTC. The genes are TRBV14 and TRBJ2-7, with D hard to call. The germline V gene encodes CDR1 SGHDN and CDR2 FVKESK. The ends were cut back, 4 bases at V and 10 bases at J, with 11 bases in the middle. The CDR3 consists of 11 residues.

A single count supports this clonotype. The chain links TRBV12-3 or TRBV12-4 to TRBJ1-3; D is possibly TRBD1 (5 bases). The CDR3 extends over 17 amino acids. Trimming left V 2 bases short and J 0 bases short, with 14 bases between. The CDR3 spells CASSLLGTPSSGNTIYF. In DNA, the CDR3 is TGTGCCAGCAGTTTACTCGGGACGCCTAGCTCTGGAAACACCATATATTTT.

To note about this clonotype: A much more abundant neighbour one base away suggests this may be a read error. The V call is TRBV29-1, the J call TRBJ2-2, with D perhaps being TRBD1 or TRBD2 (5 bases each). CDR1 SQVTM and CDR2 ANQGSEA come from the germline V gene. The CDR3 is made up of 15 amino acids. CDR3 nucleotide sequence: TGCAACGTTCTTGGGGGTCTCCTGGACACCGGGGAGCTGTTTTTT. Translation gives CNVLGGLLDTGELFF.

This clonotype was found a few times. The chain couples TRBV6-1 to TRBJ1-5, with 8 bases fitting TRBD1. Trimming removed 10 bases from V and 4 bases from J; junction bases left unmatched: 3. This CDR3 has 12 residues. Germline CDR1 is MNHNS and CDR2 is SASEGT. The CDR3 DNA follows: TGTGCCACCCGACAGGGGAATCAGCCCCAGCATTTT. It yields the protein CATRQGNQPQHF.

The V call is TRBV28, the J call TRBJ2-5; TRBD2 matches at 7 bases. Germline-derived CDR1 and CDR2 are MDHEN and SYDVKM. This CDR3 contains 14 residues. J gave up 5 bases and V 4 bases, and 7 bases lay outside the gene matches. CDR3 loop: CASSWRMGGETQYF. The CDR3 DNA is TGTGCCAGCAGTTGGAGAATGGGGGGGGAGACCCAGTACTTC.

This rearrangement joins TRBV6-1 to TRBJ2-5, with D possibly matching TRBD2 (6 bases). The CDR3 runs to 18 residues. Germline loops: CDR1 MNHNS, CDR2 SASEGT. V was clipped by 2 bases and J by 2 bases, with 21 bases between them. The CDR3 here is CASSESVGGRGSQETQYF. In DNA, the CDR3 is TGTGCCAGCAGTGAATCCGTGGGGGGACGGGGGAGTCAAGAGACCCAGTACTTC.

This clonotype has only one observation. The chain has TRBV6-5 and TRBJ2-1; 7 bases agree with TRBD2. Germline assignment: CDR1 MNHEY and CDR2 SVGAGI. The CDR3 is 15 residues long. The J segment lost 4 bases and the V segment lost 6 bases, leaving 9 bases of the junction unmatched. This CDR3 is CASRTSWGGYNEQFF. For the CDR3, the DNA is TGTGCCAGCAGAACTAGCTGGGGGGGATACAATGAGCAGTTCTTC.

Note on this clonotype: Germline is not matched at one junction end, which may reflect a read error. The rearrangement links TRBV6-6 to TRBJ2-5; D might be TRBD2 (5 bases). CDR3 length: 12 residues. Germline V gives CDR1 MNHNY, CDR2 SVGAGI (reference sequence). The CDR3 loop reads CASSSGWETQYF. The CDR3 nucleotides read TGTGCCAGCAGTTCTGGGTGGGAGACCCAGTACTTT.

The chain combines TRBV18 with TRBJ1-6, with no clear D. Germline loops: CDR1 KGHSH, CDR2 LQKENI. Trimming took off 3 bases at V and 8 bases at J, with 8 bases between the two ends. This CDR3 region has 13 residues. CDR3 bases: TGTGCCAGCTCACCGTCGGAGGATTCACCCCTCCACTTT. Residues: CASSPSEDSPLHF.

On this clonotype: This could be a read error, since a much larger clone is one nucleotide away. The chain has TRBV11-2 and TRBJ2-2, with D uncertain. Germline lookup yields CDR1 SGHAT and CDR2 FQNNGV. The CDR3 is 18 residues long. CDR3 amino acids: CDSSLIGYRMANTGELFF. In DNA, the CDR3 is TGTGACAGCAGCTTAATCGGGTACCGTATGGCGAACACCGGGGAGCTGTTTTTT.

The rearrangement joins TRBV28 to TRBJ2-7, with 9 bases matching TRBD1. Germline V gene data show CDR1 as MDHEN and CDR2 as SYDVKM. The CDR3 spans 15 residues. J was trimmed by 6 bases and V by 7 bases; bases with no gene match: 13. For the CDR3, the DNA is TGTGCCAGCACACACTCCTTGGGACAGGGTGGCGAGCAGTACTTC. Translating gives CASTHSLGQGGEQYF.

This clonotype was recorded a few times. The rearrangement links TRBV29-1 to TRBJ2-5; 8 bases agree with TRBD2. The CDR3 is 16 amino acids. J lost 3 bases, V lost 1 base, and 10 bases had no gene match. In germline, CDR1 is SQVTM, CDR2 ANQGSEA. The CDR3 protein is CSVEVRLAGSEETQYF. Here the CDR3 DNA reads TGCAGCGTTGAAGTTCGCCTAGCGGGTTCGGAAGAGACCCAGTACTTC.

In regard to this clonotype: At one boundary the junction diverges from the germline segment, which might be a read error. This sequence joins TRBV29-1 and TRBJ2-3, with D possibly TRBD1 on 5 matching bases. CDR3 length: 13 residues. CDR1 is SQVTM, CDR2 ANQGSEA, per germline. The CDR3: CSVKEAGTDTQYF. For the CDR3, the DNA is TGCAGCGTTAAAGAGGCAGGGACAGATACGCAGTATTTT.

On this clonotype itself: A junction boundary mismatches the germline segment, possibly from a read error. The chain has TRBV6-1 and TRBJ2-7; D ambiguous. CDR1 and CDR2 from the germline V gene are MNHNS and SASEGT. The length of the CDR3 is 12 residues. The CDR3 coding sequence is TGTGCCAGCAGTGAAGGATTAGCTGAGCAGGACTTC. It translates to CASSEGLAEQDF.